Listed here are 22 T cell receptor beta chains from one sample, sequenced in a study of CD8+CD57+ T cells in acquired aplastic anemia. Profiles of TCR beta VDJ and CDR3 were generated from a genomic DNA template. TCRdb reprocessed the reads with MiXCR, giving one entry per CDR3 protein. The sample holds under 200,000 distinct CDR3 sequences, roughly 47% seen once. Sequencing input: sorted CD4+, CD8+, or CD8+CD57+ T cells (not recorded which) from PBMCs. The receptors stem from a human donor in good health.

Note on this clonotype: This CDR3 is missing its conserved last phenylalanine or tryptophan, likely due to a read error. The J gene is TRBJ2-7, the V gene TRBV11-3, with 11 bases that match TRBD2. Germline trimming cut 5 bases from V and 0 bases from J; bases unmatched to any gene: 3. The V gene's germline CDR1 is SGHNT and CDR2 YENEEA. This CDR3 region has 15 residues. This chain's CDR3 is CASSPGLADSYEQYL. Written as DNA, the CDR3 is TGTGCCAGCAGCCCGGGACTAGCGGACTCCTACGAGCAGTACCTC.

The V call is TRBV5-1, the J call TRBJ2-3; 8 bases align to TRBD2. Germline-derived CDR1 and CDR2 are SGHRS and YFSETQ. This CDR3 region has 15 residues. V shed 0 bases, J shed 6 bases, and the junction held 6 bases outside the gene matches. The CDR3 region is CASSLGGTSIDTQYF. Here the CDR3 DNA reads TGCGCCAGCAGCTTGGGTGGGACTAGTATCGATACGCAGTATTTT.

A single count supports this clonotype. Here the CDR3 reads CSVNLPAHNEKLFF. The DNA of the CDR3 is TGCAGCGTGAATTTACCGGCCCATAATGAAAAACTGTTTTTT. V usage is TRBV29-1 and J usage is TRBJ1-4; D is unclear. This CDR3 contains 14 residues. CDR1 is SQVTM and CDR2 is ANQGSEA in the germline V gene. Trimming cost V 6 bases and J 4 bases, with 15 bases left between them. The variable domain in full, completed from reference TRBV29-1 and TRBJ1-4, reads SAVISQKPSRDICQRGTSLTIQCQVDSQVTMMFWYRQQPGQSLTLIATANQGSEATYESGFVIDKFPISRPNLTFSTLTVSNMSPEDSSIYLCSVNLPAHNEKLFFGSGTQLSVL.

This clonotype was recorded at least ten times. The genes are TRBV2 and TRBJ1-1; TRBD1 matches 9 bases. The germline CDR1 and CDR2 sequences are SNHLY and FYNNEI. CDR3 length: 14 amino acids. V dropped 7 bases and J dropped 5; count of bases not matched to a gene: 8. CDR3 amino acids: CASTQGQGRTEAFF. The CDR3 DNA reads TGTGCCAGCACCCAGGGACAGGGAAGGACTGAAGCTTTCTTT.

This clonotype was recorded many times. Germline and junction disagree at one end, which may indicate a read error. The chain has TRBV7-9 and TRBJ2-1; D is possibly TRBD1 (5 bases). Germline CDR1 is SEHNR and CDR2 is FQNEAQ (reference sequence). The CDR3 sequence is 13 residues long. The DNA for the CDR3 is TGTGCCAACAGCCAAGGGGCTAACAATGAGCAGTTCTTC. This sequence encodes CANSQGANNEQFF. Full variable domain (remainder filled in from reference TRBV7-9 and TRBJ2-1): DTGVSQNPRHKITKRGQNVTFRCDPISEHNRLYWYRQTLGQGPEFLTYFQNEAQLEKSRLLSDRFSAERPKGSFSTLEIQRTEQGDSAMYLCANSQGANNEQFFGPGTRLTVL.

The CDR3 DNA reads TGTGCCAGCAGTGAAACCCAAGGGGAGGCGAGTGAAAAACTGTTTTTT. This sequence encodes CASSETQGEASEKLFF. The chain uses TRBV25-1 and TRBJ1-4, with D possibly TRBD1 on 5 matching bases. CDR1 is MGHDK, CDR2 SYGVNS, per germline. Trimming pared 2 bases from V and 7 bases from J, leaving 17 bases between. This CDR3 has 16 amino acids.

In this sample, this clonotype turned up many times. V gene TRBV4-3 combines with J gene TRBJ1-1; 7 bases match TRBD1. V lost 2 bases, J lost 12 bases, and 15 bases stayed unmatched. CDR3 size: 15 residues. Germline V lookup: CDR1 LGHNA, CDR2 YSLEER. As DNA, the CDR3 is TGCGCCAGCAGCCAAACATACGTAAGGGGGCTTGAGACTTTCTTT. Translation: CASSQTYVRGLETFF.

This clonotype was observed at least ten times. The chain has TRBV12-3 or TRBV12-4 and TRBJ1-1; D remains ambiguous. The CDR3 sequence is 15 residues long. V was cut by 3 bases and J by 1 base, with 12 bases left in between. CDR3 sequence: CASSFVDRKNTEAFF. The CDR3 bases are TGTGCCAGCAGTTTTGTTGATCGGAAGAACACTGAAGCTTTCTTT.

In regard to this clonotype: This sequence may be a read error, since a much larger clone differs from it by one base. The CDR3 here is CASSRAGNQPQHF. CDR3 coding DNA: TGTGCCAGCAGCCGAGCGGGGAATCAGCCCCAGCATTTT. This chain connects TRBV19 to TRBJ1-5; D is uncertain. CDR1 LNHDA and CDR2 SQIVND come from the germline V gene (reference sequence). The CDR3 consists of 13 residues. V lost 9 bases to trimming and J lost 4 bases, with 13 bases between them. The full variable domain, in which reference TRBV19 and TRBJ1-5 provide the parts outside the CDR3, is DGGITQSPKYLFRKEGQNVTLSCEQNLNHDAMYWYRQDPGQGLRLIYYSQIVNDFQKGDIAEGYSVSREKKESFPLTVTSAQKNPTAFYLCASSRAGNQPQHFGDGTRLSIL.

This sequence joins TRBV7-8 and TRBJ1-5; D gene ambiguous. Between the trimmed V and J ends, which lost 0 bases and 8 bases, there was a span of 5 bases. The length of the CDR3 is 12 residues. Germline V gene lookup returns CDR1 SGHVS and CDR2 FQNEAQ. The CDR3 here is CASSLAGEPQHF. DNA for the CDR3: TGTGCCAGCAGCTTAGCCGGGGAGCCCCAGCATTTT. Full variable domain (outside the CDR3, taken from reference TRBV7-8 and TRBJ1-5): GAGVSQSPRYKVAKRGQDVALRCDPISGHVSLFWYQQALGQGPEFLTYFQNEAQLDKSGLPSDRFFAERPEGSVSTLKIQRTQQEDSAVYLCASSLAGEPQHFGDGTRLSIL.

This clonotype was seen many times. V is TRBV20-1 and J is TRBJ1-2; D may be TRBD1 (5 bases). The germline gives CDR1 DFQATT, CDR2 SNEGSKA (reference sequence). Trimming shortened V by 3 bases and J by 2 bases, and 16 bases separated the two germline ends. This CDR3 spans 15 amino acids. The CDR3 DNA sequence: TGCAGTGCTAGTAGGGACGGACCAACCAACTATGGCTACACCTTC. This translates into CSASRDGPTNYGYTF.

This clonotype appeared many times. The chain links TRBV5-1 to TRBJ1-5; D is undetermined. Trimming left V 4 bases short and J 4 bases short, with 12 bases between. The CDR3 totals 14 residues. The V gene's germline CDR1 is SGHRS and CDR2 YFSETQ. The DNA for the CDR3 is TGCGCCAGCAGCCCGGCTTCGGGGAATCAGCCCCAGCATTTT. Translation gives CASSPASGNQPQHF. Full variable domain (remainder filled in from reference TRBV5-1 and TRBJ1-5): KAGVTQTPRYLIKTRGQQVTLSCSPISGHRSVSWYQQTPGQGLQFLFEYFSETQRNKGNFPGRFSGRQFSNSRSEMNVSTLELGDSALYLCASSPASGNQPQHFGDGTRLSIL.

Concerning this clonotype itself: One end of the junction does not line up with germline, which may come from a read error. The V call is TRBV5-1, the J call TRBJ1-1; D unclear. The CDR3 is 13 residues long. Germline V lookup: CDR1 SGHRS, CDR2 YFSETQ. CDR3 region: CTSRPQENTEAFF. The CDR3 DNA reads TGCACCAGCAGGCCGCAGGAGAACACTGAAGCTTTCTTT. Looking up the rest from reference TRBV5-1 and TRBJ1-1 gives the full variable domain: KAGVTQTPRYLIKTRGQQVTLSCSPISGHRSVSWYQQTPGQGLQFLFEYFSETQRNKGNFPGRFSGRQFSNSRSEMNVSTLELGDSALYLCTSRPQENTEAFFGQGTRLTVV.

The CDR3 nucleotides read TGCGCCAGCAGTGAGGTGGCAGGGGGACGTGGCACTGAAGCTTTCTTT. This translates into CASSEVAGGRGTEAFF. The rearrangement links TRBV10-2 to TRBJ1-1, with 7 bases lining up with TRBD1. This CDR3 has 16 amino acids. Germline CDR1 WSHSY, CDR2 SAAADI. With 2 bases clipped from V and 4 bases from J, the junction kept 10 bases outside the gene matches.

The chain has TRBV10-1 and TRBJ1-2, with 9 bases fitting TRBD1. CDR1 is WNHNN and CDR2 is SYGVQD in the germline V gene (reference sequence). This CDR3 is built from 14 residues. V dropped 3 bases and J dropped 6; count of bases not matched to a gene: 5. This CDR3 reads CASSDSDRGDGYTF. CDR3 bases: TGCGCCAGCAGTGACTCGGACAGGGGAGATGGCTACACCTTC.

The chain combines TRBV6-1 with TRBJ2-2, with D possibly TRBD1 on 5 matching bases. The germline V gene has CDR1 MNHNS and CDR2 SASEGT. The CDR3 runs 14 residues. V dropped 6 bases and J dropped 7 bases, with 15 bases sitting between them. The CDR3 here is CASSWTWSVGELFF. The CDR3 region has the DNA TGTGCCAGCAGCTGGACATGGTCGGTCGGGGAGCTGTTTTTT.

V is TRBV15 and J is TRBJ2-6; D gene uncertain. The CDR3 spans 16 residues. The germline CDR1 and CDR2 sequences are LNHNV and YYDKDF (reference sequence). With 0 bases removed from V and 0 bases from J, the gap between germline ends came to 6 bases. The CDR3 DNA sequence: TGTGCCACCAGCAGAGATCGGAGCTCTGGGGCCAACGTCCTGACTTTC. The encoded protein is CATSRDRSSGANVLTF.

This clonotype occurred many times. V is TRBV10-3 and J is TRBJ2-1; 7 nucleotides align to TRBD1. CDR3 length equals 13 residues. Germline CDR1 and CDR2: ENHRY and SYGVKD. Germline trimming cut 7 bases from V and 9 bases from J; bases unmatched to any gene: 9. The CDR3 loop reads CAINPTGSGEQFF. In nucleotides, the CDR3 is TGTGCCATCAACCCGACAGGGAGCGGTGAGCAGTTCTTC.

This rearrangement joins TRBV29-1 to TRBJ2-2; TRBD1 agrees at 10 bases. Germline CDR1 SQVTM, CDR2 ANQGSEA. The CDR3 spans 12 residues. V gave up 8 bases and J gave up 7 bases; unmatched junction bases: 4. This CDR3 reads CSRDRGSGELFF. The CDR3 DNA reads TGCAGCCGGGACAGGGGTAGCGGGGAGCTGTTTTTT.

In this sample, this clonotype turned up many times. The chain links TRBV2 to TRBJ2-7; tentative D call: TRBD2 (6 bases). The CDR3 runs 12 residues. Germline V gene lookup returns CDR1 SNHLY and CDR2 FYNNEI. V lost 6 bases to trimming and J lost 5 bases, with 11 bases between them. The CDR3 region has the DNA TGTGCCAGCAGATACGGGGGAGACGAGCAGTACTTC. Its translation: CASRYGGDEQYF.

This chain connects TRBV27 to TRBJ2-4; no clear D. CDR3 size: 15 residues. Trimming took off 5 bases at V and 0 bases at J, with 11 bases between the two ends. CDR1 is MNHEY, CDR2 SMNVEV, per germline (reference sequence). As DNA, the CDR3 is TGTGCCAGCAGTCGGACCGCTACAGCCAAAAACATTCAGTACTTC. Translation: CASSRTATAKNIQYF.

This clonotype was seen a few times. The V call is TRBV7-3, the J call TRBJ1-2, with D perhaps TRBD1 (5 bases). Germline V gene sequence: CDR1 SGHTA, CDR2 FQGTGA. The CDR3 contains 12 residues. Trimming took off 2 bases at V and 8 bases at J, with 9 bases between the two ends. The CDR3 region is CASSLWGHGYTF. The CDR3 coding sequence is TGTGCCAGCAGCTTATGGGGCCACGGCTACACCTTC.